This T cell receptor (beta chain) was captured in a study of breast tumors, draining lymph nodes, adjacent tissues. Axillary draining lymph nodes of breast cancer patients supplied the node samples. The CDR3 is made up of 15 amino acids. Germline V CDR1 and CDR2: SGHRS, YFSETQ. TCRdb analysed the multiplex PCR reads with MiXCR anew, one entry per CDR3 protein. The table has more than 250,000 distinct CDR3 sequences, around 31% seen once. The sample holds one count of this clonotype. At one end, the junction sequence differs from germline, possibly due to a read error. The TCR sequence derives from a female donor with breast cancer. Some clones in this sample may be carry-over from other donors' samples. V gene TRBV5-1 combines with J gene TRBJ2-2; 7 bases agree with TRBD1. The sample comprised axillary lymph node tissue. Here the CDR3 DNA reads TGCGCCAGCAGCCCCCCGACAGGGAACACCGGGGAACTGTTTTTT. This gives the protein CASSPPTGNTGELFF. Using reference TRBV5-1 and TRBJ2-2 for the parts outside the CDR3, the full variable domain is KAGVTQTPRYLIKTRGQQVTLSCSPISGHRSVSWYQQTPGQGLQFLFEYFSETQRNKGNFPGRFSGRQFSNSRSEMNVSTLELGDSALYLCASSPPTGNTGELFFGEGSRLTVL.